The 19 T cell receptor beta chains listed next were all sequenced from one sample in a study of blood T cell repertoires in COVID-19. TCRdb's table, derived via immunoSEQ multiplex PCR, lists solely in-frame clones and lacks some. This repertoire shows 200,000 to 250,000 clones, 90% found once; its top ten account for 2.7%. Sequencing input: peripheral blood. These receptors were obtained from a man aged 30-40 years with COVID-19, enrolled during active disease.

In this sample, this clone turned up a few times. The genes are TRBV11-2 and TRBJ2-2, with TRBD2 matching 7 bases. The CDR3 totals 15 residues. CDR1 SGHAT and CDR2 FQNNGV come from the germline V gene. V lost 5 bases to trimming and J lost 2 bases; unmatched junction nucleotides: 5. CDR3 region: CASSPAGRNTGELFF. The CDR3, as DNA: TGTGCCAGCAGCCCAGCGGGGCGTAACACCGGGGAGCTGTTTTTT.

The V and J genes are TRBV24-1 and TRBJ1-5, with unresolved D. The CDR3 spans 14 residues. In germline, CDR1 is KGHDR, CDR2 SFDVKD. V lost 7 bases to trimming and J lost 0 bases, with 9 bases between them. In DNA form, the CDR3 reads TGTGCCACCAGGGCACCAGGTAGCAATCAGCCCCAGCATTTT. This gives the protein CATRAPGSNQPQHF.

The genes are TRBV18 and TRBJ1-4, with D possibly TRBD1 on 6 matching bases. There are 16 residues in the CDR3. Germline V gene data show CDR1 as KGHSH and CDR2 as LQKENI. Trimming removed 4 bases at V and 5 bases at J, with 17 bases between. The CDR3 loop reads CASSLTTGQENEKLFF. CDR3 DNA sequence: TGTGCCAGCTCACTGACAACGGGACAAGAGAATGAAAAACTGTTTTTT.

The CDR3, as DNA: TGTGCCAGCAGCCTCCTCGGGGACACTGCTAACTATGGCTACACCTTC. It is translated as CASSLLGDTANYGYTF. The V call is TRBV11-1, the J call TRBJ1-2; D is possibly TRBD1 (6 bases). V gave up 5 bases and J gave up 0 bases, with 16 bases separating them. The CDR3 runs 16 residues. Germline V CDR1 and CDR2: SGHAT, FQDESV (reference sequence).

The rearrangement uses TRBV28 and TRBJ2-7; TRBD1 is a possible D gene (6 bases). Germline CDR1 is MDHEN and CDR2 is SYDVKM. The CDR3 covers 13 residues. V lost 9 bases, J lost 0 bases, and 12 bases lay in between. The CDR3 region is CASFRDNSYEQYF. CDR3 nucleotide sequence: TGTGCCAGTTTCCGGGACAACTCCTACGAGCAGTACTTC.

This chain connects TRBV14 to TRBJ1-1; TRBD1 agrees at 7 bases. Germline CDR1 is SGHDN and CDR2 is FVKESK. There are 15 residues in the CDR3. V was clipped by 7 bases and J by 1 base; unmatched bases: 9. The CDR3 sequence: CASTAQGTWNTEAFF. The DNA of the CDR3 is TGTGCCAGCACCGCACAGGGGACTTGGAACACTGAAGCTTTCTTT.

By its share, this clone is medium-sized. V gene TRBV6-4 combines with J gene TRBJ2-1; 9 bases are a match to TRBD2. In germline, CDR1 is MRHNA, CDR2 SNTAGT. The length of the CDR3 is 15 residues. The V and J ends lost 2 bases and 8 bases, in that order; junction bases with no gene match: 7. This chain's CDR3 is CASSDLAGGGDEQFF. DNA of the CDR3: TGTGCCAGCAGTGACCTTGCGGGAGGGGGAGATGAGCAGTTCTTC.

The V and J genes are TRBV18 and TRBJ1-6; TRBD1 matches at 9 bases. The CDR3 extends over 18 amino acids. V was clipped by 4 bases and J by 0 bases; unmatched bases: 7. Germline CDR1 reads KGHSH; CDR2 reads LQKENI. The CDR3 sequence: CASSRGDRAFSYNSPLHF. The CDR3 bases are TGTGCCAGCTCACGCGGGGACAGGGCTTTCTCCTATAATTCACCCCTCCACTTT. The full variable domain, in which reference TRBV18 and TRBJ1-6 provide the parts outside the CDR3, is NAGVMQNPRHLVRRRGQEARLRCSPMKGHSHVYWYRQLPEEGLKFMVYLQKENIIDESGMPKERFSAEFPKEGPSILRIQQVVRGDSAAYFCASSRGDRAFSYNSPLHFGNGTRLTVT.

The genes are TRBV5-6 and TRBJ1-2; TRBD1 might be the D (5 bases). V dropped 4 bases and J dropped 4 bases, with 14 bases sitting between them. The CDR3 sequence is 14 residues long. Germline assignment: CDR1 SGHDT and CDR2 YYEEEE. For the CDR3, the DNA is TGTGCCAGCAGCAGGCGGGGGAACCCCTATGGCTACACCTTC. This gives the protein CASSRRGNPYGYTF.

This chain links TRBV7-8 with TRBJ2-1; 10 positions match TRBD1. This CDR3 spans 18 amino acids. The V gene's germline CDR1 is SGHVS and CDR2 FQNEAQ. The trim removed 0 bases at V and 0 bases at J, leaving 5 bases unmatched. DNA for the CDR3: TGTGCCAGCAGCTTAGCTGGCGACAGGGGGCCCTCCTACAATGAGCAGTTCTTC. Translating it yields CASSLAGDRGPSYNEQFF.

DNA of the CDR3: TGTGCCAGCAGTGAGGCGGTGAACACTGAAGCTTTCTTT. Translating gives CASSEAVNTEAFF. The chain uses TRBV2 and TRBJ1-1; D ambiguous. Per germline, CDR1 SNHLY and CDR2 FYNNEI. There are 13 residues in the CDR3. The V end was cut by 3 bases, the J end by 0 bases, with 5 bases between.

The CDR3 sequence: CASSSTGTLPDTQYF. The CDR3 DNA reads as TGTGCCAGCAGCTCGACAGGGACACTCCCAGATACGCAGTATTTT. This rearrangement joins TRBV27 to TRBJ2-3; 7 nucleotides match TRBD1. The V gene end was trimmed by 6 bases and the J gene end by 4 bases; junction bases not matched to a gene: 10. The germline gives CDR1 MNHEY, CDR2 SMNVEV (reference sequence). CDR3 length: 15 residues.

The chain links TRBV5-5 to TRBJ2-7, with D maybe TRBD1 (6 bases). The germline V gene encodes CDR1 SGHKS and CDR2 YYEKEE (reference sequence). The ends were cut back, 4 bases at V and 7 bases at J, with 18 bases in the middle. The CDR3 consists of 14 residues. CDR3 nucleotides: TGTGCCAGCAGCCTAAGGACAGCCCCACAGGAGCAGTACTTC. Translation: CASSLRTAPQEQYF.

This CDR3 is CASTVQETQYF. For the CDR3, the DNA is TGCGCCAGCACAGTCCAAGAGACCCAGTACTTC. V and J are TRBV5-1 and TRBJ2-5; D not resolved. The ends were cut back, 6 bases at V and 1 base at J, with 4 bases in the middle. The CDR3 runs to 11 residues. Per the germline V gene, CDR1 is SGHRS and CDR2 is YFSETQ. Drawing the rest from reference TRBV5-1 and TRBJ2-5, the complete variable domain is KAGVTQTPRYLIKTRGQQVTLSCSPISGHRSVSWYQQTPGQGLQFLFEYFSETQRNKGNFPGRFSGRQFSNSRSEMNVSTLELGDSALYLCASTVQETQYFGPGTRLLVL.

The chain has TRBV5-1 and TRBJ2-7, with 11 bases lining up with TRBD2. CDR3 length: 13 residues. Unmatched junction bases numbered 0, after V lost 5 bases and J lost 2 bases. Germline V gene sequence: CDR1 SGHRS, CDR2 YFSETQ. The CDR3: CASRTSGTYEQYF. In DNA, the CDR3 is TGCGCCAGCAGGACTAGCGGGACCTACGAGCAGTACTTC.

The V gene is TRBV27, the J gene TRBJ1-2; tentatively, D is TRBD1 (6 bases). With 5 bases removed from V and 0 bases from J, the gap between germline ends came to 7 bases. CDR1 and CDR2 from the germline V gene are MNHEY and SMNVEV (reference sequence). CDR3 size: 13 residues. The DNA of the CDR3 is TGTGCCAGCAGTGGACAGACTAACTATGGCTACACCTTC. Its protein product is CASSGQTNYGYTF.

This sequence joins TRBV30 and TRBJ1-1, with D hard to call. CDR3 size: 13 residues. V lost 0 bases and J 4 bases, leaving 9 bases between the germline ends. The germline gives CDR1 GTSNPN, CDR2 SVGIG (reference sequence). The CDR3 protein is CAWSVLGTTEAFF. DNA of the CDR3: TGTGCCTGGAGTGTACTGGGCACCACTGAAGCTTTCTTT.

J is TRBJ1-5 and V is TRBV5-8; 8 bases are a match to TRBD1. Germline loops: CDR1 SGHTS, CDR2 YDEGEE. Trimming at V came to 0 bases and at J to 3 bases, leaving 2 bases not matched to a gene. The length of the CDR3 is 15 residues. As DNA, the CDR3 is TGTGCCAGCAGCTTGGGGACAGGGAACAATCAGCCCCAGCATTTT. Translating gives CASSLGTGNNQPQHF. Using reference TRBV5-8 and TRBJ1-5 for the parts outside the CDR3, the full variable domain is EAGVTQSPTHLIKTRGQQATLRCSPISGHTSVYWYQQALGLGLQFLLWYDEGEERNRGNFPPRFSGRQFPNYSSELNVNALELEDSALYLCASSLGTGNNQPQHFGDGTRLSIL.

The chain has TRBV27 and TRBJ1-1, with D hard to call. The CDR3 extends over 13 amino acids. The germline gives CDR1 MNHEY, CDR2 SMNVEV (reference sequence). V was clipped by 4 bases and J by 1 base, with 7 bases between them. CDR3 in DNA: TGTGCCAGCAGTTACAACAGGAACACTGAAGCTTTCTTT. Translating it yields CASSYNRNTEAFF.